Below, 11 T cell receptor beta chains from the same sample are listed, as sequenced in a study of T cell responses to AZD1222 COVID-19 vaccine. The method was immunoSEQ multiplex PCR; TCRdb's version includes in-frame clones alone and lacks a portion of them. This table has 200,000 to 250,000 clones, roughly 94% appearing once. Material: peripheral blood, obtained 28 days after the second dose of the MenACWY control vaccine. The source of these receptors is an adult who received the MenACWY meningococcal vaccine as a control.

The rearrangement joins TRBV11-3 to TRBJ2-2; 9 nucleotides line up with TRBD1. The CDR3 is 16 amino acids. Trimming cost V 5 bases and J 3 bases; bases outside gene matches: 7. Germline-derived CDR1 and CDR2 are SGHNT and YENEEA. The chain's CDR3 is CASSRGGQGHTGELFF. The CDR3 DNA reads TGTGCCAGCAGCAGGGGGGGACAGGGCCACACCGGGGAGCTGTTTTTT.

The chain is built from TRBV7-9 and TRBJ2-2, with no clear D. V lost 1 base to trimming and J lost 3 bases, with 3 bases between them. CDR3 size: 13 residues. The germline V gene encodes CDR1 SEHNR and CDR2 FQNEAQ (reference sequence). The chain's CDR3 is CASSLGDTGELFF. As DNA, the CDR3 is TGTGCCAGCAGCTTAGGAGACACCGGGGAGCTGTTTTTT.

CDR3 in DNA: TGTGCCACTAGCGGTCCGGGACAGGGATCCTACGAGCAGTACTTC. Residues: CATSGPGQGSYEQYF. This chain uses TRBV15 with TRBJ2-7; 9 bases are shared with TRBD1. V lost 9 bases, J lost 1 base, and 10 bases stayed unmatched. The CDR3 is made up of 15 amino acids. Germline CDR1 reads LNHNV; CDR2 reads YYDKDF (reference sequence).

V is TRBV6-5 and J is TRBJ1-5; no clear D gene. Trimming left V 6 bases short and J 4 bases short, with 7 bases between. Germline values: CDR1 MNHEY, CDR2 SVGAGI. This CDR3 is built from 12 residues. The CDR3 DNA is TGTGCCAGCAGCTTTGTAAATCAGCCCCAGCATTTT. This gives the protein CASSFVNQPQHF.

The CDR3 is CASTSGGSSYEQYF. The CDR3 DNA is TGTGCCAGCACCAGCGGGGGGAGCTCCTACGAGCAGTACTTC. The J gene is TRBJ2-7, the V gene TRBV28, with TRBD2 matching over 9 bases. The CDR3 totals 14 residues. V shed 7 bases and J 0 bases; nucleotides not matched to a gene: 4. Germline V gene sequence: CDR1 MDHEN, CDR2 SYDVKM.

The chain employs TRBV28 and TRBJ2-1, with TRBD1 identical over 8 bases. Germline V gives CDR1 MDHEN, CDR2 SYDVKM. V was clipped by 5 bases and J by 4 bases; unmatched bases: 7. The CDR3 has 15 residues. CDR3 sequence: CASSRRQGSYNEQFF. Written as DNA, the CDR3 is TGTGCCAGCAGTCGTAGACAGGGGAGTTACAATGAGCAGTTCTTC.

The chain is built from TRBV6-6 and TRBJ1-2, with TRBD1 matching 12 bases. The germline V gene encodes CDR1 MNHNY and CDR2 SVGAGI (reference sequence). This CDR3 is built from 15 residues. V was pared by 7 bases and J by 8 bases, with 11 bases of the junction left unmatched. The CDR3 DNA sequence: TGTGCCAGCAATCAACCGGGACAGGGGGCGGAAGGCTACACCTTC. Translating it yields CASNQPGQGAEGYTF.

The sample holds one count of this clone. V usage is TRBV24-1 and J usage is TRBJ2-3, with D perhaps TRBD1 (6 bases). Germline V gene lookup returns CDR1 KGHDR and CDR2 SFDVKD. The germline V and J ends were trimmed by 0 bases and 3 bases, with 9 bases remaining between them. The length of the CDR3 is 15 residues. In DNA, the CDR3 is TGTGCCACCAGTGATTTGGGTCAGGGGACAGATACGCAGTATTTT. It yields the protein CATSDLGQGTDTQYF.

The chain combines TRBV2 with TRBJ2-1; TRBD2 matches 7 bases. The germline CDR1 and CDR2 sequences are SNHLY and FYNNEI. The J segment lost 6 bases and the V segment lost 6 bases, leaving 17 bases of the junction unmatched. There are 17 residues in the CDR3. The DNA of the CDR3 is TGTGCCAGCAGCGTTGACACTGGTGGGGGGAGGGGCAATGAGCAGTTCTTC. It is translated as CASSVDTGGGRGNEQFF.

V usage is TRBV6-2 or TRBV6-3 and J usage is TRBJ2-5; D is possibly TRBD1 or TRBD2 (5 bases each). Germline CDR1 is MNHEY and CDR2 is SVGEGT. V was shortened by 2 bases and J by 7 bases, with 5 bases between the two germline ends. The CDR3 contains 11 residues. CDR3 in DNA: TGTGCCAGCAGTTACGGGGGGACCCAGTACTTC. Encoded protein: CASSYGGTQYF.

This chain uses TRBV30 with TRBJ2-4; the D gene could be TRBD1 or TRBD2 (5 bases each). Trimming stripped 0 bases from V and 8 bases from J, with 14 bases between. The CDR3 length is 14 residues. Germline V CDR1 and CDR2: GTSNPN, SVGIG (reference sequence). The CDR3 reads CAWSVLGGSDIQYF. For the CDR3, the DNA is TGTGCCTGGAGTGTACTTGGGGGATCGGACATTCAGTACTTC.